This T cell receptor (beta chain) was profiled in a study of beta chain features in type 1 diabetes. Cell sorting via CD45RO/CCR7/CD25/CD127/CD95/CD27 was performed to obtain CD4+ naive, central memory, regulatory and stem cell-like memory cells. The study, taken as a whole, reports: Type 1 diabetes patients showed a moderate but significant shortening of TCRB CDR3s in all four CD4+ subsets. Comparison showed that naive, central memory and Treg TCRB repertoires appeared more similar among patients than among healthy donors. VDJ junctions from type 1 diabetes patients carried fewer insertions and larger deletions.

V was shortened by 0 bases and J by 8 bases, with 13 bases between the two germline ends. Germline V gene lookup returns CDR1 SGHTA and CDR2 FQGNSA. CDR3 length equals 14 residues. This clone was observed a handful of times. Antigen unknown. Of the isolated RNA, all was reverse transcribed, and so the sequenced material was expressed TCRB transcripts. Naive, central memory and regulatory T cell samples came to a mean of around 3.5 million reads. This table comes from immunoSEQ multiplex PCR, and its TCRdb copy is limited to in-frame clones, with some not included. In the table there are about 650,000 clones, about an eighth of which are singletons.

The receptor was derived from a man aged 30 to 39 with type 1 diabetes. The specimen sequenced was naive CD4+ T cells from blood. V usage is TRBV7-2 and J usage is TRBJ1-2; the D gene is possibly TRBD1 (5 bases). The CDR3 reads CASSLARAPEGYTF. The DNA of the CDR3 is TGTGCCAGCAGCTTAGCCAGGGCCCCGGAGGGCTACACCTTC.